Each of the 10 T cell receptor beta chains below was sequenced from the same sample in a study of T cells after yellow fever vaccination. TCRdb fed the 5' RACE reads into MiXCR, producing one record per CDR3 protein. The table has tens of thousands of distinct CDR3 sequences, approximately 7% seen once; the top ten hold roughly 33%. Sample: CD8+ T cells sorted from PBMCs, taken around 5 days after the first yellow fever vaccination. The receptor set was obtained from a man between 18 and 29 years old who received the YFV17D yellow fever vaccine.

This clonotype was seen more than once but under ten times. The J gene is TRBJ1-4, the V gene TRBV27; TRBD1 is a possible D gene (6 bases). Germline V gives CDR1 MNHEY, CDR2 SMNVEV (reference sequence). The CDR3 runs 15 residues. Trimming stripped 5 bases from V and 6 bases from J, with 16 bases between. The CDR3 loop reads CASSRGRGADEKLFF. CDR3 bases: TGTGCCAGCAGTAGGGGTCGGGGGGCGGATGAAAAACTGTTTTTT.

Remarks on this clonotype: Sequence at one end of the junction differs from germline and may be a read error. This rearrangement joins TRBV4-2 to TRBJ2-7; 7 bases agree with TRBD2. From germline, CDR1 is LGHNA and CDR2 YNFKEQ. The CDR3 consists of 16 residues. For the CDR3, the DNA is TGTGCCAGCAACCAAGAGGTTAGCGGGTACGCCTACGAGCAGTACTTC. It specifies CASNQEVSGYAYEQYF.

This clonotype was seen many times. The CDR3 spells CASSQFSGATDTQYF. CDR3 sequence (DNA): TGCGCCAGCAGCCAATTTAGCGGGGCCACAGATACGCAGTATTTT. The rearrangement joins TRBV4-1 to TRBJ2-3, with 8 positions matching TRBD2. The V gene's germline CDR1 is MGHRA and CDR2 YSYEKL. The CDR3 has 15 amino acids. V shed 2 bases and J 2 bases; nucleotides not matched to a gene: 3.

This clonotype turned up a few times. The rearrangement uses TRBV5-1 and TRBJ2-2; D gene ambiguous. The CDR3 contains 15 residues. V was clipped by 7 bases and J by 1 base, with 14 bases between them. From germline, CDR1 is SGHRS and CDR2 YFSETQ. The CDR3 coding sequence is TGCGCCAGCGGCAAGAAGACGGTGAACACCGGGGAGCTGTTTTTT. It translates to CASGKKTVNTGELFF. Supplemented by reference TRBV5-1 and TRBJ2-2, the full variable domain reads KAGVTQTPRYLIKTRGQQVTLSCSPISGHRSVSWYQQTPGQGLQFLFEYFSETQRNKGNFPGRFSGRQFSNSRSEMNVSTLELGDSALYLCASGKKTVNTGELFFGEGSRLTVL.

This clonotype showed up many times. The chain uses TRBV29-1 and TRBJ2-7, with D perhaps TRBD2 (5 bases). The ends were cut back, 7 bases at V and 5 bases at J, with 12 bases in the middle. The CDR3 loop spans 11 amino acids. Germline CDR1 SQVTM, CDR2 ANQGSEA. The DNA of the CDR3 is TGCAGCGGCCGATCCGGGAACGAGCAGTACTTC. Translating it yields CSGRSGNEQYF.

This clonotype showed up just once. The chain is built from TRBV6-5 and TRBJ1-2, with TRBD1 as a possible D gene (5 bases). V lost 1 base and J 0 bases, leaving 15 bases between the germline ends. From germline, CDR1 is MNHEY and CDR2 SVGAGI. The CDR3 has 17 amino acids. CDR3 residues: CASSYYPQDIANYGYTF. The CDR3 nucleotides read TGTGCCAGCAGTTACTATCCCCAGGACATAGCTAACTATGGCTACACCTTC.

This clonotype was counted between two and nine times. The chain links TRBV12-3 or TRBV12-4 to TRBJ2-3, with 11 bases matching TRBD2. This CDR3 has 17 residues. V shed 3 bases and J 0 bases; nucleotides not matched to a gene: 5. The CDR3 is CASSFASGGPSTDTQYF. CDR3 nucleotide sequence: TGTGCCAGCAGTTTTGCTAGCGGGGGGCCAAGCACAGATACGCAGTATTTT.

The CDR3 sequence is CAFSPNTEAFF. CDR3 bases: TGTGCCTTCAGCCCAAACACTGAAGCTTTCTTT. V gene TRBV3-1 combines with J gene TRBJ1-1; D unclear. The CDR3 spans 11 residues. The V and J ends lost 11 bases and 2 bases respectively, with 9 bases between them. Per germline, CDR1 LGHDT and CDR2 YNNKEL (reference sequence).

The chain uses TRBV1 and TRBJ2-5; TRBD2, the table's D call, lacks a check against the DNA. TRBV1 is annotated as a pseudogene. CDR3 length: 16 residues. In DNA, the CDR3 is TGCACCAGCTGGCCTAGCGGGGGGGCGTCTCAAGAGACCCAGTACTTC. It encodes CTSWPSGGASQETQYF.

The table lists this clonotype with many counts. This chain uses TRBV29-1 with TRBJ2-7; TRBD1 is a possible D gene (6 bases). The V gene's germline CDR1 is SQVTM and CDR2 ANQGSEA. This CDR3 comprises 13 residues. The ends were cut back, 4 bases at V and 3 bases at J, with 13 bases in the middle. The DNA of the CDR3 is TGCAGCGTTGGGACGGGACAAGGCTACGAGCAGTACTTC. Encoded protein: CSVGTGQGYEQYF.